This passage covers 16 T cell receptor beta chains from one sample sequenced in a study of T cells expressing NK-cell markers. TCRdb reworked the 5' RACE reads into one entry per CDR3 protein, no DNA. This sample's table has 400,000 to 550,000 distinct CDR3 sequences. The sample comprised blood T cells: a sorted CD56 or NKG2C T cell subset, CD4+ or CD8+ T cells, or bulk PBMC T cells (not recorded which). Receptors originate from a woman aged 18 to 75 in good health.

This rearrangement joins TRBV4-3 to TRBJ1-2. Germline V lookup: CDR1 LGHNA, CDR2 YSLEER. This CDR3 has 16 amino acids. The CDR3 spells CASSQSWMNSPYGYTF.

The genes are TRBV25-1 and TRBJ1-2. The CDR3 spans 12 residues. The V gene's germline CDR1 is MGHDK and CDR2 SYGVNS. The CDR3 loop reads CASSIGSYGYTF.

The chain carries TRBV27 and TRBJ2-1; with no DNA, the TCRdb D assignment of TRBD2 cannot be verified. Germline CDR1 MNHEY, CDR2 SMNVEV (reference sequence). The CDR3 totals 16 residues. CDR3 amino acids: CASTPFSGRGRNEQFF.

This chain's CDR3 is CASSVVGAGASGELFF. This rearrangement joins TRBV9 to TRBJ2-2; the D call of TRBD2 rests on TCRdb alone, since no DNA is present to check it. CDR1 is SGDLS, CDR2 YYNGEE, per germline. There are 16 residues in the CDR3.

The rearrangement joins TRBV5-1 to TRBJ2-2; the TCRdb call, TRBD1, lacks DNA for checking. Germline CDR1 and CDR2: SGHRS and YFSETQ. This CDR3 comprises 14 residues. The CDR3 is CASRGVTNTGELFF.

J is TRBJ2-4 and V is TRBV3-1; absent DNA, TCRdb's TRBD1 call cannot be checked. The germline V gene encodes CDR1 LGHDT and CDR2 YNNKEL (reference sequence). The CDR3 covers 18 residues. CDR3: CASSQDRPGDLAKNIQYF.

The chain carries TRBV11-1 and TRBJ2-6; TCRdb reports TRBD2, a call that lacks DNA to check it against. Germline CDR1 reads SGHAT; CDR2 reads FQDESV (reference sequence). CDR3 length equals 18 residues. The CDR3 spells CASSLAGLVISGANVLTF.

The chain links TRBV6-2 or TRBV6-3 to TRBJ1-1; TCRdb's assignment of TRBD1 cannot be checked, as there is no DNA. The CDR3 extends over 14 amino acids. CDR1 and CDR2 (germline): MNHEY, SVGEGT. CDR3 protein: CASSYSRAGTEAFF.

V is TRBV4-3 and J is TRBJ2-2; the TRBD2 assignment by TCRdb is unverifiable without DNA. This CDR3 is 19 amino acids long. Germline assignment: CDR1 LGHNA and CDR2 YSLEER. This CDR3 reads CASSPPGAGGPMVSGELFF.

The chain links TRBV6-2 or TRBV6-3 to TRBJ2-7; TCRdb returns TRBD2, unconfirmable since there is no DNA. Germline CDR1 and CDR2: MNHEY and SVGEGT. CDR3 size: 16 residues. Here the CDR3 reads CASSPGTSGISYEQYF.

The chain combines TRBV6-2 or TRBV6-3 with TRBJ2-1. The germline CDR1 and CDR2 sequences are MNHEY and SVGEGT. This CDR3 contains 14 residues. CDR3 protein: CASSQTIPHNEQFF.

The rearrangement joins TRBV6-2 or TRBV6-3 to TRBJ2-2. Germline lookup yields CDR1 MNHEY and CDR2 SVGEGT. This CDR3 comprises 13 residues. CDR3 amino acids: CASSYLNTGELFF.

The chain carries TRBV7-3 and TRBJ2-2; lacking DNA, the TRBD2 call made by TCRdb goes unchecked. The CDR3 sequence is 16 residues long. The germline V gene encodes CDR1 SGHTA and CDR2 FQGTGA. CDR3 sequence: CASSLNGGRSTGELFF.

The rearrangement joins TRBV30 to TRBJ2-1; with no DNA, the TCRdb D assignment of TRBD1 cannot be verified. In germline, CDR1 is GTSNPN, CDR2 SVGIG (reference sequence). This CDR3 spans 15 amino acids. CDR3 amino acids: CAWSIGGPRNNEQFF.

The chain has TRBV10-3 and TRBJ2-3; the D gene TCRdb calls, TRBD1, cannot be checked with no DNA. Germline V gene sequence: CDR1 ENHRY, CDR2 SYGVKD. The CDR3 is made up of 15 amino acids. CDR3 loop: CAIRFGGPSTDTQYF.

The rearrangement uses TRBV20-1 and TRBJ1-1. Germline V gene data show CDR1 as DFQATT and CDR2 as SNEGSKA (reference sequence). The CDR3 consists of 16 residues. The CDR3 is CSARAPPSGRDTEAFF.